This T cell receptor (beta chain) derives from a study of control samples from healthy donors and cancer patients. Data came from immunoSEQ multiplex PCR; TCRdb stores just in-frame clones and leaves some out. The sample contains tens of thousands of clones, roughly nine tenths of which appear only once. The CDR3 has 13 amino acids. CDR1 MRHNA and CDR2 SNTAGT come from the germline V gene. As to this clone: At one of its ends the junction is not consistent with the germline gene, which may arise from a read error.

This receptor was obtained from a woman between 45 and 60 years old with colorectal cancer. Specimen: PBMCs. The rearrangement joins TRBV6-4 to TRBJ2-4; 10 bases line up with TRBD2. The DNA for the CDR3 is TGTGCCAGCAGTGACTCGGCTAGCGGGGGAATGCACTTC. Translated: CASSDSASGGMHF.